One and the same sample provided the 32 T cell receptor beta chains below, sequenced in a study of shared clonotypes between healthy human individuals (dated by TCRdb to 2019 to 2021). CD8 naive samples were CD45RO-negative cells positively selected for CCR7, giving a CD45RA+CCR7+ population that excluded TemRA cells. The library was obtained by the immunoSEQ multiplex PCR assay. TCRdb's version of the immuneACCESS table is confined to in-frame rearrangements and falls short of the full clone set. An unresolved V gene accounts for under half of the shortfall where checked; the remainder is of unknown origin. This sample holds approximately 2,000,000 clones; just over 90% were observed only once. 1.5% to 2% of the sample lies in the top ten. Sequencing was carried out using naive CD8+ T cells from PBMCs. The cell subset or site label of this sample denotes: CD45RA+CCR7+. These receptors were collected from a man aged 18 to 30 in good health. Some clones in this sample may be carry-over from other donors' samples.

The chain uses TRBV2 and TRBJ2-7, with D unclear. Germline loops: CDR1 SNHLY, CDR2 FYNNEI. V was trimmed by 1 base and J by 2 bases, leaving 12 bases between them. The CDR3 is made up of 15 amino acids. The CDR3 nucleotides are TGTGCCAGCAGTGAAGGGGTAGGGCTTACCTACGAGCAGTACTTC. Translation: CASSEGVGLTYEQYF.

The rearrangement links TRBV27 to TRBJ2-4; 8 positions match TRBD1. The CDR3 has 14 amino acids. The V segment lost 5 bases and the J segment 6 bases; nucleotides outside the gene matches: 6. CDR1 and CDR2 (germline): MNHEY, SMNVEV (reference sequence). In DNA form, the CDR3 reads TGTGCCAGCAGTCCGGACAGGGTGGGAAACATTCAGTACTTC. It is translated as CASSPDRVGNIQYF.

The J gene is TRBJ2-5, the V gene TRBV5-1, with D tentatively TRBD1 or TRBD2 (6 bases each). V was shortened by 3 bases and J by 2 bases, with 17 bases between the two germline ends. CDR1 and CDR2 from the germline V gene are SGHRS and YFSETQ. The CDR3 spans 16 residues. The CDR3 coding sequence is TGCGCCAGCAGCTGGGGGGCTTGGCAGGCTCAAGAGACCCAGTACTTC. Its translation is CASSWGAWQAQETQYF.

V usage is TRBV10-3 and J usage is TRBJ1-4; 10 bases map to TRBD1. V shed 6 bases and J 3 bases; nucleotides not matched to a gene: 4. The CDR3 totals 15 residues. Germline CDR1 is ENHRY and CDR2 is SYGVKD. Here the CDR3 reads CAIRDDRGPNEKLFF. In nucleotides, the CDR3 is TGTGCCATCAGGGATGACAGGGGGCCTAATGAAAAACTGTTTTTT.

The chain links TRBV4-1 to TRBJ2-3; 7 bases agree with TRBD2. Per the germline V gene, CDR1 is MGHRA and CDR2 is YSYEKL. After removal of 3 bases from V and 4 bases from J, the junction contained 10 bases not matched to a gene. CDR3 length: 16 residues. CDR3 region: CASSQGLGGGPDTQYF. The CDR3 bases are TGCGCCAGCAGCCAGGGTTTGGGGGGAGGGCCAGATACGCAGTATTTT.

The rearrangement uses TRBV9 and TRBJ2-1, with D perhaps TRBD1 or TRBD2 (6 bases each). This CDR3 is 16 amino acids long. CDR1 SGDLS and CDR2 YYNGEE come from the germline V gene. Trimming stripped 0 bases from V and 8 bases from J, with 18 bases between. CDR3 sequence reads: CASSVDGGGKSDEQFF. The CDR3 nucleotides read TGTGCCAGCAGCGTAGATGGAGGGGGGAAAAGCGATGAGCAGTTCTTC. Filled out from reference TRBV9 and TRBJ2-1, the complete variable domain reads DSGVTQTPKHLITATGQRVTLRCSPRSGDLSVYWYQQSLDQGLQFLIQYYNGEERAKGNILERFSAQQFPDLHSELNLSSLELGDSALYFCASSVDGGGKSDEQFFGPGTRLTVL.

The CDR3, as DNA: TGCGCCAGCAGCCAAGTCGAGAGACTAGCGGGAGACTACAATGAGCAGTTCTTC. It is translated as CASSQVERLAGDYNEQFF. This chain joins TRBV4-1 and TRBJ2-1; 12 nucleotides agree with TRBD2. The CDR3 runs 18 residues. With 1 base clipped from V and 3 bases from J, the junction kept 7 bases outside the gene matches. Germline V CDR1 and CDR2: MGHRA, YSYEKL.

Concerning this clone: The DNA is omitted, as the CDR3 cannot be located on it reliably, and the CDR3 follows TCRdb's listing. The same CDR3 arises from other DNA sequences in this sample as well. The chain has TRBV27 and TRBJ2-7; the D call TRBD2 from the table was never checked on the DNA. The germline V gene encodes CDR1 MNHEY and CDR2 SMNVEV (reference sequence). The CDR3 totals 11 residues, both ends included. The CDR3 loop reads CASSSSGEQYF.

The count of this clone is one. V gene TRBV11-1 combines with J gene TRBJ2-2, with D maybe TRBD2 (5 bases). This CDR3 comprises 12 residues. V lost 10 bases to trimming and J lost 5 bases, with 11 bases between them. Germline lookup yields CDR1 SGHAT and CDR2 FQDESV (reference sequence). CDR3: CATPDWTGELFF. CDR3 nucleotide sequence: TGTGCCACCCCGGACTGGACCGGGGAGCTGTTTTTT.

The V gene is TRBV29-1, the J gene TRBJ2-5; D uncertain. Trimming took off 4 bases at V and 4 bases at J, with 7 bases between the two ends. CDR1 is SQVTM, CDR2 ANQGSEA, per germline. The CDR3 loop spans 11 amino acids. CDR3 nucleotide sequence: TGCAGCGTTGGTCTTCTAGAGACCCAGTACTTC. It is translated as CSVGLLETQYF.

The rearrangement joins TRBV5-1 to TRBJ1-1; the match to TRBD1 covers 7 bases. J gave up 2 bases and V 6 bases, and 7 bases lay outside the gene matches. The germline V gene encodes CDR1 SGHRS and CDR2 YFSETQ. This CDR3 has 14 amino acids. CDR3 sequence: CASTRTGINTEAFF. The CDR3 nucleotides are TGCGCCAGCACCCGGACAGGAATAAACACTGAAGCTTTCTTT.

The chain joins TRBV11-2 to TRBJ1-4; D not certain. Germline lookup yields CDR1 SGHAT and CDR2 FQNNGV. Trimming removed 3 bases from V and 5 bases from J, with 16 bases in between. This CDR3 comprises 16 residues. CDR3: CASSLASYRGNEKLFF. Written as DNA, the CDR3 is TGTGCCAGCAGCTTGGCTTCCTACCGGGGAAATGAAAAACTGTTTTTT.

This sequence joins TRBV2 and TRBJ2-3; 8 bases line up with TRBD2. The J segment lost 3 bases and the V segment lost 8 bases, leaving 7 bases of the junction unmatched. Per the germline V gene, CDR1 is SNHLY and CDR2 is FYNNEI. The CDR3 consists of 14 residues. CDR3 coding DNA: TGTGCCAGCTTCGAGCGGGAGCGAACAGATACGCAGTATTTT. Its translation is CASFERERTDTQYF.

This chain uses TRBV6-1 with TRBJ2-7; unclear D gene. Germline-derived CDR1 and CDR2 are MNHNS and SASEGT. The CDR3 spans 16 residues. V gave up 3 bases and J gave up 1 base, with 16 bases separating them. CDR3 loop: CASSDPPPNLSYEQYF. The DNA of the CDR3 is TGTGCCAGCAGTGACCCGCCTCCCAATCTTTCCTACGAGCAGTACTTC.

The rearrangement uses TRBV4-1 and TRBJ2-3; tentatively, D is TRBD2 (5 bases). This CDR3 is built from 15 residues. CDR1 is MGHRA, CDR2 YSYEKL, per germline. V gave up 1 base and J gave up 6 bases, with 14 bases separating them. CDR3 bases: TGCGCCAGCAGCCAAGTATCACTAGTAGGCGATACGCAGTATTTT. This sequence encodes CASSQVSLVGDTQYF.

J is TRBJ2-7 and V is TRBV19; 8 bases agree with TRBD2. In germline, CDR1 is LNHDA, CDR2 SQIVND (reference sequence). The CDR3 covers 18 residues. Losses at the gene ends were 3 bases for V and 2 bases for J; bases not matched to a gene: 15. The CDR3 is CASSIWGITAGETYEQYF. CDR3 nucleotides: TGTGCCAGTAGTATCTGGGGCATTACAGCGGGAGAGACCTACGAGCAGTACTTC.

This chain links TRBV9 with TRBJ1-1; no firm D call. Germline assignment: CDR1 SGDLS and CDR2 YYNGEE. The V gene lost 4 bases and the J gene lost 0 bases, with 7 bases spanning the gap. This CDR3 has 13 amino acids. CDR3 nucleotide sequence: TGTGCCAGCAGCCTTTGGATGAACACTGAAGCTTTCTTT. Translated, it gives CASSLWMNTEAFF.

DNA for the CDR3: TGCGCCAGCAGCTTGTTTTCTAGCGGAGACTACGAGCAGTACTTC. This translates into CASSLFSSGDYEQYF. The V call is TRBV5-1, the J call TRBJ2-7; 7 nucleotides match TRBD2. The CDR3 consists of 15 residues. Trimming cost V 1 base and J 3 bases; bases outside gene matches: 7. Germline values: CDR1 SGHRS, CDR2 YFSETQ.

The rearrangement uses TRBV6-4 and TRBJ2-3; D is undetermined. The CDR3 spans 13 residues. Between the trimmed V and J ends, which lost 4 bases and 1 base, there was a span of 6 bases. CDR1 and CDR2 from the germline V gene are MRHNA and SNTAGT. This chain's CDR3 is CASSAGRTDTQYF. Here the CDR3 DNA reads TGTGCCAGCAGTGCCGGGCGCACAGATACGCAGTATTTT.

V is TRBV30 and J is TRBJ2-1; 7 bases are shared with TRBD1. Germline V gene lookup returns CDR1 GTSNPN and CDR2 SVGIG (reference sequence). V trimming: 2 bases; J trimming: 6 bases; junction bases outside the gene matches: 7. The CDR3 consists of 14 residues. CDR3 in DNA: TGTGCCTGGAGTAAAAAGGGGGCGCCCAATGAGCAGTTCTTC. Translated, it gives CAWSKKGAPNEQFF. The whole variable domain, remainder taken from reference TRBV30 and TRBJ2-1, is SQTIHQWPATLVQPVGSPLSLECTVEGTSNPNLYWYRQAAGRGLQLLFYSVGIGQISSEVPQNLSASRPQDRQFILSSKKLLLSDSGFYLCAWSKKGAPNEQFFGPGTRLTVL.

The CDR3, as DNA: TGTGCCAGCAGTTTCAGGGGACAAATATATGGCTACACCTTC. As protein: CASSFRGQIYGYTF. V gene TRBV28 combines with J gene TRBJ1-2; possibly TRBD1 for D (6 bases). This CDR3 has 14 amino acids. Trimming took 3 bases from V and 5 from J, leaving 13 bases between them. CDR1 and CDR2 (germline): MDHEN, SYDVKM.

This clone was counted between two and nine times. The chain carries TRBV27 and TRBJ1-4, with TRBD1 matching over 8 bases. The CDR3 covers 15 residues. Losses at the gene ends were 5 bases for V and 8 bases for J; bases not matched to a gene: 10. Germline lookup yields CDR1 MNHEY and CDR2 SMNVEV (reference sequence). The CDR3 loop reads CASSTTTGAGEKLFF. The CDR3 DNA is TGTGCCAGCAGTACGACGACAGGGGCAGGGGAAAAACTGTTTTTT.

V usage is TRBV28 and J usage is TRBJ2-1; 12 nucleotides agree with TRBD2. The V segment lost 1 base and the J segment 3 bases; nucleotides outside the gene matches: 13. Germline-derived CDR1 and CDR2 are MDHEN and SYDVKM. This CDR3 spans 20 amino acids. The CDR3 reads CASSLLTAASGRAIYNEQFF. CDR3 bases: TGTGCCAGCAGTTTATTAACAGCGGCTAGCGGGAGGGCCATCTACAATGAGCAGTTCTTC.

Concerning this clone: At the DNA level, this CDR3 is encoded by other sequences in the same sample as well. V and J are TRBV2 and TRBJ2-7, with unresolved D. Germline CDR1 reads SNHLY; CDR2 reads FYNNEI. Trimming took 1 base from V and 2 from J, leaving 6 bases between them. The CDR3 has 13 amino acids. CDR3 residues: CASSEGTTYEQYF. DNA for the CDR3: TGTGCCAGCAGTGAAGGGACCACCTACGAGCAGTACTTC.

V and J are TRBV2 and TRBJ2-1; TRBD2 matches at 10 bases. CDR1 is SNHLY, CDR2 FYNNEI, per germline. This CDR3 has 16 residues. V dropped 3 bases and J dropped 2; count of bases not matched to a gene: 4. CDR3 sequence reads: CASSESGRAAYNEQFF. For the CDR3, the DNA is TGTGCCAGCAGTGAGAGCGGGAGGGCCGCCTACAATGAGCAGTTCTTC.

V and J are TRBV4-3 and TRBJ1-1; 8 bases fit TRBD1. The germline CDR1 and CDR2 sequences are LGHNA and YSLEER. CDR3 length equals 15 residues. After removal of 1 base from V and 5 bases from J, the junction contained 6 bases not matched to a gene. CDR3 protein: CASSQATGVITEAFF. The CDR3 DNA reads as TGCGCCAGCAGCCAAGCGACAGGGGTTATAACTGAAGCTTTCTTT.

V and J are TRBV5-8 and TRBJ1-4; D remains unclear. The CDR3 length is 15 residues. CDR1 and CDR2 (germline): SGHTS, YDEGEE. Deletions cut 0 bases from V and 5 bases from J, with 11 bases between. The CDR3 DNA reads TGTGCCAGCAGCTTGGACGGCAAGGAGAATGAAAAACTGTTTTTT. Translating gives CASSLDGKENEKLFF.

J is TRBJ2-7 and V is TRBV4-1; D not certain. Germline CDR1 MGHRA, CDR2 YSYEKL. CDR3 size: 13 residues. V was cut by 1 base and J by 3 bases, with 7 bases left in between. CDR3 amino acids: CASSQGRLYEQYF. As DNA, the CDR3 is TGCGCCAGCAGCCAAGGGAGACTCTACGAGCAGTACTTC.

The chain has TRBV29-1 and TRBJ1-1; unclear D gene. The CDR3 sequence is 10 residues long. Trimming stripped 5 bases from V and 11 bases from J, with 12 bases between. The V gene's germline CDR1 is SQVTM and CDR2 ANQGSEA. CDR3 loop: CSVRHLSAFF. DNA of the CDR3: TGCAGCGTTCGACACCTCTCGGCTTTCTTT.

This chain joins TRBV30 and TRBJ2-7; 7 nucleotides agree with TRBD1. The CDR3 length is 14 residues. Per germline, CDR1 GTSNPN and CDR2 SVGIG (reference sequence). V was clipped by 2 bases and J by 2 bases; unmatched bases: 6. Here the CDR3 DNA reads TGTGCCTGGAGTCGGACAGGCATCCCCTACGAGCAGTACTTC. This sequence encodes CAWSRTGIPYEQYF.

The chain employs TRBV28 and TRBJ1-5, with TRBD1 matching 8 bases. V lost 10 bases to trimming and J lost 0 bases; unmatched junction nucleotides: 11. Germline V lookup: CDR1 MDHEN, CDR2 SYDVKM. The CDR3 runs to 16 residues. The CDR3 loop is CATWTGRPNSNQPQHF. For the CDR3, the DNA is TGTGCCACATGGACAGGGCGGCCCAATAGCAATCAGCCCCAGCATTTT.

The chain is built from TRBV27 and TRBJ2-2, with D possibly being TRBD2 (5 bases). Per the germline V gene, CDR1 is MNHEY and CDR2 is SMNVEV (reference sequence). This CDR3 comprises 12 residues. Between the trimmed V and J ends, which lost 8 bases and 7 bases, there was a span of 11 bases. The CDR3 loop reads CASFGVGGELFF. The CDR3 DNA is TGTGCCAGCTTCGGGGTGGGCGGGGAGCTGTTTTTT.